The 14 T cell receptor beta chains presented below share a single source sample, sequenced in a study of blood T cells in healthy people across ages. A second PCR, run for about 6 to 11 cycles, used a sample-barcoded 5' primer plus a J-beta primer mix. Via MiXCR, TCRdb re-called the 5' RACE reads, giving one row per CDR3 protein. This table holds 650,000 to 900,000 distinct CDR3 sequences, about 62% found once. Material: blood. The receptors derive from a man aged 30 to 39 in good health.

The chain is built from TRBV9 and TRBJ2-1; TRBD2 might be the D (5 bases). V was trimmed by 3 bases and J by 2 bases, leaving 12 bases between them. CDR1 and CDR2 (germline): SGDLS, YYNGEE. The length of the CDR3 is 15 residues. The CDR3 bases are TGTGCCAGCAGCGGACCGGACTGGACCTACAATGAGCAGTTCTTC. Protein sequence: CASSGPDWTYNEQFF.

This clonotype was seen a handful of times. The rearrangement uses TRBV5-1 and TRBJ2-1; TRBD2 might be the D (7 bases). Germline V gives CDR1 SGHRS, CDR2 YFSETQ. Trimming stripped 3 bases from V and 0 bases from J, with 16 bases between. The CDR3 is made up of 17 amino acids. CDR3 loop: CASSSPLGGVSYNEQFF. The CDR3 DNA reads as TGCGCCAGCAGCTCCCCTCTAGGGGGGGTCTCCTACAATGAGCAGTTCTTC.

CDR3: CASSATGHNEQFF. The CDR3 nucleotides are TGTGCCAGCAGTGCTACCGGGCACAATGAGCAGTTCTTC. The chain links TRBV6-5 to TRBJ2-1; D is unresolved. The germline V gene has CDR1 MNHEY and CDR2 SVGAGI. Trimming took off 5 bases at V and 5 bases at J, with 10 bases between the two ends. This CDR3 has 13 amino acids.

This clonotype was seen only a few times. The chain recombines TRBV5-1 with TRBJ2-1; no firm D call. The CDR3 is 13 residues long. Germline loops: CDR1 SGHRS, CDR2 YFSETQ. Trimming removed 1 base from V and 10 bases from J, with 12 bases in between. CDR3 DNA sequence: TGCGCCAGCAGCTTGTATATAGGCACCGAGCAGTTCTTC. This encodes CASSLYIGTEQFF.

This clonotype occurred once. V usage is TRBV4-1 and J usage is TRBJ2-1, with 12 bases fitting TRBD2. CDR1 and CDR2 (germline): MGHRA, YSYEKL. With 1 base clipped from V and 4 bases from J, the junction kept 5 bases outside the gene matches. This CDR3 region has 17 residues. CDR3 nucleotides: TGCGCCAGCAGCCAAGCCCTACTAGCGGGGGGTTACAATGAGCAGTTCTTC. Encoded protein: CASSQALLAGGYNEQFF.

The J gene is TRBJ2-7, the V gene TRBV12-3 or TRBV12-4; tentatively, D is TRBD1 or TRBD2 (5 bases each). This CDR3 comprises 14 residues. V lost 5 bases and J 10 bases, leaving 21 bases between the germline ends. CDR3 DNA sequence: TGTGCCAGCAGTCTTCTAAGGGGTCCCGGGGCCCAGTACTTC. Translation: CASSLLRGPGAQYF.

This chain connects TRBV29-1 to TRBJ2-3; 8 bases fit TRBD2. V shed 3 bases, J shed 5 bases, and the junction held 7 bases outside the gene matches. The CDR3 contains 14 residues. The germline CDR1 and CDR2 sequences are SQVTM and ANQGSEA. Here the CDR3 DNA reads TGCAGCGTTGATGTTGGGACTAGAGGAGATACGCAGTATTTT. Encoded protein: CSVDVGTRGDTQYF.

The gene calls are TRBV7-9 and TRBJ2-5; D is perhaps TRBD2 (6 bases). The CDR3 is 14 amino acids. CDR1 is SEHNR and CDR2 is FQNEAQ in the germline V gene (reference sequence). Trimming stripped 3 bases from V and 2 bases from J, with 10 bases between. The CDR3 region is CASSLLGLQETQYF. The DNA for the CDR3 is TGTGCCAGCAGCTTGCTGGGACTGCAAGAGACCCAGTACTTC. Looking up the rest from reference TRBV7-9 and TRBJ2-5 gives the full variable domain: DTGVSQNPRHKITKRGQNVTFRCDPISEHNRLYWYRQTLGQGPEFLTYFQNEAQLEKSRLLSDRFSAERPKGSFSTLEIQRTEQGDSAMYLCASSLLGLQETQYFGPGTRLLVL.

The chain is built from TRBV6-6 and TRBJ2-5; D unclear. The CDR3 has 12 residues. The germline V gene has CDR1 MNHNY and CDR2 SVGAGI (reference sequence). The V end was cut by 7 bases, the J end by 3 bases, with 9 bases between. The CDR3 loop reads CASTLGEETQYF. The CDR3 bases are TGTGCCAGCACCCTTGGGGAAGAGACCCAGTACTTC.

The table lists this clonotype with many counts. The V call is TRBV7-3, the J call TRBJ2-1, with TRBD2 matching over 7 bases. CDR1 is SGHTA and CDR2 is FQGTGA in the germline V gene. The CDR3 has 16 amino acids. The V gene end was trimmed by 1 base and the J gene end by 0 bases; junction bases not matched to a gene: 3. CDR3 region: CASSLMPGGSYNEQFF. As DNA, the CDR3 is TGTGCCAGCAGCTTAATGCCGGGGGGCTCCTACAATGAGCAGTTCTTC.

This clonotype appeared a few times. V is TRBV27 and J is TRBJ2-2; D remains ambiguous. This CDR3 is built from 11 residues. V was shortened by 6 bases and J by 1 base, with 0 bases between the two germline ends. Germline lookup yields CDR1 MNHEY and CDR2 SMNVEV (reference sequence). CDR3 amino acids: CASRNTGELFF. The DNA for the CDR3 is TGTGCCAGCAGGAACACCGGGGAGCTGTTTTTT.

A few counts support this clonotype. The CDR3 DNA sequence: TGCAGCGTTGAAGACCAGACAGGGCGGGGCAATGAGCAGTTCTTC. It yields the protein CSVEDQTGRGNEQFF. The chain employs TRBV29-1 and TRBJ2-1, with a possible D match to TRBD1 (7 bases). Looked up from germline, CDR1 is SQVTM and CDR2 is ANQGSEA. V was trimmed by 0 bases and J by 6 bases, leaving 15 bases between them. There are 15 residues in the CDR3.

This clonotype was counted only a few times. CDR3 loop: CASSSAGARETQYF. In nucleotides, the CDR3 is TGCGCCAGCAGCTCCGCAGGGGCGCGGGAGACCCAGTACTTC. The V gene is TRBV5-1, the J gene TRBJ2-5, with a possible D match to TRBD1 (6 bases). V lost 3 bases, J lost 5 bases, and 14 bases lay in between. Germline CDR1 and CDR2: SGHRS and YFSETQ. The CDR3 has 14 residues.

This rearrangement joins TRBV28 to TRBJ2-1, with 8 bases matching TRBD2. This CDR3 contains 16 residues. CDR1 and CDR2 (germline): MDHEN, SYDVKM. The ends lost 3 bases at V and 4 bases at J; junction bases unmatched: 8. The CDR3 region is CASSFETAGAYNEQFF. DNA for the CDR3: TGTGCCAGCAGTTTCGAAACAGCGGGGGCATACAATGAGCAGTTCTTC.